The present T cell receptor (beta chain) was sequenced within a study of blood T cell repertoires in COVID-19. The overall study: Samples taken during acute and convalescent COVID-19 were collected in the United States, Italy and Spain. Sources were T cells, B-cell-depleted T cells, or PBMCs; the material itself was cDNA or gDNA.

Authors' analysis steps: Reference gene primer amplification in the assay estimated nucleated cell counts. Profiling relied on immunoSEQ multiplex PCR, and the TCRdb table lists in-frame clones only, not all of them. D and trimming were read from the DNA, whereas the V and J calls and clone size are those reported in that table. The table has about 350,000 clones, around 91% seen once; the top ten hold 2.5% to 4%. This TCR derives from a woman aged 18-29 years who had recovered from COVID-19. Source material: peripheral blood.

This CDR3 reads CASSYGTGGGKDYGYTF. CDR3 nucleotide sequence: TGCGCCAGCAGCTATGGGACAGGGGGCGGCAAGGACTATGGCTACACCTTC. V gene TRBV5-1 combines with J gene TRBJ1-2; 12 nucleotides line up with TRBD1. The CDR3 extends over 17 amino acids. V was pared by 3 bases and J by 3 bases, with 9 bases of the junction left unmatched. Germline CDR1 SGHRS, CDR2 YFSETQ.